This T cell receptor beta chain comes out of a study of human versus mouse CDR3 diversity and MHC coevolution. Trimming pared 1 base from V and 10 bases from J, leaving 13 bases between. From germline, CDR1 is SGHTA and CDR2 FQGTGA. The CDR3 sequence is 13 residues long. The data were produced by immunoSEQ multiplex PCR, yet TCRdb's version contains in-frame clones alone and is incomplete. Among about 83,000 clones listed, about 90% were seen once. The sequenced material came from naive CD4+ T cells from blood. Subset denoted: CD45RO-negative CD62L-positive naive CD4 T cells. This clonotype was obtained from a person between 25 and 69 years old in good health. The chain combines TRBV7-3 with TRBJ1-1; no clear D. Here the CDR3 reads CASSLNGGSSAFF. CDR3 sequence (DNA): TGTGCCAGCAGCTTAAATGGAGGATCGTCAGCTTTCTTT.